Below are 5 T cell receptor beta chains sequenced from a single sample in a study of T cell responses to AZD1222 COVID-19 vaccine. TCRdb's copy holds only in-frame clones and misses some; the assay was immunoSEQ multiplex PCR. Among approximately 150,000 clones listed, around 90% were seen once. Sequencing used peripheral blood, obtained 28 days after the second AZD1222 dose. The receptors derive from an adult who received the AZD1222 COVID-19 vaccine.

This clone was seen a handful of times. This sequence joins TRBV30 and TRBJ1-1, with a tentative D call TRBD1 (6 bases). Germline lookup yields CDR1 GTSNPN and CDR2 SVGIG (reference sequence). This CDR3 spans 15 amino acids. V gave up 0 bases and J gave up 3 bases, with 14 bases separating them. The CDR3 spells CAWSVWGAVDTEAFF. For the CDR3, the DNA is TGTGCCTGGAGTGTCTGGGGGGCCGTGGACACTGAAGCTTTCTTT.

The CDR3 here is CASALTEAFF. In DNA, the CDR3 is TGTGCCAGCGCCCTAACTGAAGCTTTCTTT. This sequence joins TRBV7-9 and TRBJ1-1, with D hard to call. Germline-derived CDR1 and CDR2 are SEHNR and FQNEAQ (reference sequence). The CDR3 covers 10 residues. Trimming removed 8 bases from V and 5 bases from J, with 6 bases in between.

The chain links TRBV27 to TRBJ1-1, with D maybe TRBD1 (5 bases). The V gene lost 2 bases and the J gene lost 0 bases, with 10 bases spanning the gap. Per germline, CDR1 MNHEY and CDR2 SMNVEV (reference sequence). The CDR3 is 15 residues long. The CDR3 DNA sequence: TGTGCCAGCAGTTTACAAGGGACCGTGAACACTGAAGCTTTCTTT. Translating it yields CASSLQGTVNTEAFF.

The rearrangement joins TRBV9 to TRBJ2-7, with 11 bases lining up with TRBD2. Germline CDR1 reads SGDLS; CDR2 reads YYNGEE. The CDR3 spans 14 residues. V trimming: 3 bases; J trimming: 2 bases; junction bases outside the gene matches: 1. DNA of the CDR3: TGTGCCAGCAGCGGACTAGCGGGAACCTACGAGCAGTACTTC. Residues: CASSGLAGTYEQYF. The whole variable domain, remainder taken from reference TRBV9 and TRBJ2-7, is DSGVTQTPKHLITATGQRVTLRCSPRSGDLSVYWYQQSLDQGLQFLIQYYNGEERAKGNILERFSAQQFPDLHSELNLSSLELGDSALYFCASSGLAGTYEQYFGPGTRLTVT.

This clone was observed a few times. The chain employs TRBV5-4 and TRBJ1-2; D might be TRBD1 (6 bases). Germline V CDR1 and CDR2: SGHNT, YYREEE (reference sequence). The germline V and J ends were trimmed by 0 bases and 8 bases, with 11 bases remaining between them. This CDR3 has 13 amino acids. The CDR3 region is CASSLGTGSGYTF. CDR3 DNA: TGTGCCAGCAGCTTGGGAACAGGGAGCGGCTACACCTTC.